Listed below are T cell receptor beta chains from one sample, sequenced in a study of cytomegalovirus exposure and HLA in healthy donors. Only in-frame clones appear in the TCRdb table, and some are missing; sequencing was by immunoSEQ multiplex PCR. The profile shows 160,000 or so clones, 70% of them singletons. Sequencing used PBMCs. The source of these receptors is a man aged 18 to 30 in good health and CMV-seropositive. Both conserved end residues are part of each CDR3. The order of the fields is V gene, D gene, clone size, J gene, CDR3 DNA, CDR3 protein. The D gene is left open where the match is weak. The size field is filled for only some rows; it gives once, few, many or a size class.

TRBV19	TRBD2	NA	TRBJ2-3	TGTGCCAGTAGTCCTGGACTAGCGGAAGGAGATACGCAGTATTTT	CASSPGLAEGDTQYF
TRBV5-1	NA	few	TRBJ2-3	TGCGCCAGCAGCTTACAGGGACGGAGCACAGATACGCAGTATTTT	CASSLQGRSTDTQYF
TRBV7-9	NA	few	TRBJ1-1	TGTGCCAGCAGCTCCTCAGGCCGTAACACTGAAGCTTTCTTT	CASSSSGRNTEAFF
TRBV7-8	NA	NA	TRBJ2-1	TGTGCCAGCAGCTACGGACAGAGCAATGAGCAGTTCTTC	CASSYGQSNEQFF
TRBV5-1	TRBD2	NA	TRBJ2-1	TGCGCCAGCAGCTTGGGGCTAGCGGGAGCGGATGAGCAGTTCTTC	CASSLGLAGADEQFF
TRBV6-5	NA	NA	TRBJ1-4	TGTGCCAGCAGCCGAACAGGGTCCACTAATGAAAAACTGTTTTTT	CASSRTGSTNEKLFF
TRBV18	NA	once	TRBJ1-5	TGTGCCAGCTCCCCGCTAGTAGCGACCCCCCAGCATTTT	CASSPLVATPQHF
TRBV18	NA	NA	TRBJ2-6	TGTGCCAGCTCACCACAGCAGGGATTAAACTCTGGGGCCAACGTCCTGACTTTC	CASSPQQGLNSGANVLTF
TRBV28	TRBD1	once	TRBJ1-5	TGTGCCACCCTTGGGGACAGGGATGCCCATCAGCCCCAGCATTTT	CATLGDRDAHQPQHF
TRBV11-3	TRBD1	few	TRBJ1-2	TGTGCCAGCAGCCAGGGGGACTATGGCTACACCTTC	CASSQGDYGYTF
TRBV4-1	TRBD1	NA	TRBJ1-5	TGCGCCAGCAGCCAGGACAGGAATAGCAATCAGCCCCAGCATTTT	CASSQDRNSNQPQHF
TRBV2	NA	few	TRBJ1-5	TGTGCCCCATTTAGGCCCCAGCATTTT	CAPFRPQHF
TRBV4-2	TRBD1	NA	TRBJ2-2	TGTGCCAGCAGCCACGAAGGGACAGGGGGGGACACCGGGGAGCTGTTTTTT	CASSHEGTGGDTGELFF
TRBV10-3	NA	NA	TRBJ2-5	TGTGCCATCAGTGAACTCCCGGGAACGAAAGAGACCCAGTACTTC	CAISELPGTKETQYF
TRBV7-8	NA	NA	TRBJ1-2	TGTGCCAGCAGCGCCACCGGGGGGGGCTATGGCTACACCTTC	CASSATGGGYGYTF
TRBV19	NA	NA	TRBJ2-1	TGTGCCAGTAGTAACAGGAACAATGAGCAGTTCTTC	CASSNRNNEQFF
TRBV6-1	TRBD1	once	TRBJ1-2	TGTGCCAGCAGTGAATCGGGGACAGGAGGGGTTCGAGACTATGGCTACACCTTC	CASSESGTGGVRDYGYTF
TRBV5-4	NA	few	TRBJ2-3	TGTGCCAGCAGCGCCCGCGGGGACAGCCGCACAGATACGCAGTATTTT	CASSARGDSRTDTQYF
TRBV29-1	NA	few	TRBJ1-1	TGCAGCGGGGGCCAAAGGGACACTGAAGCTTTCTTT	CSGGQRDTEAFF
TRBV19	NA	NA	TRBJ1-4	TGTGCCAGTAGTAGCAACAGGGAGCGGACTAATGAAAAACTGTTTTTT	CASSSNRERTNEKLFF
TRBV25-1	TRBD1	few	TRBJ1-1	TGTGCCAGCAGTGATCTTTATTCAAGTGGACAGGGGGCATACTTT	CASSDLYSSGQGAYF
TRBV28	NA	NA	TRBJ2-3	TGTGCCAGCAGTCGCCCACTAGGCGGTACGCAGTATTTT	CASSRPLGGTQYF
TRBV28	TRBD1	NA	TRBJ1-1	TGTGCCACCAGGGACAGCCTGAACACTGAAGCTTTCTTT	CATRDSLNTEAFF
TRBV6-1	TRBD1	NA	TRBJ1-2	TGTGCCAGCAGTGAAGATAAGACAGGGCCCATATATGGCTACACCTTC	CASSEDKTGPIYGYTF
TRBV2	NA	NA	TRBJ2-4	TGTGCCAGCAGTGAAGCTGGGCTGGCCGTAGGCAAAAACATTCAGTACTTC	CASSEAGLAVGKNIQYF
TRBV6-6	NA	NA	TRBJ2-2	TGTGCCAGCAGTTCCCCCGTGAGCACCGGGGAGCTGTTTTTT	CASSSPVSTGELFF